This TCR beta chain was observed in a study of T cell responses to AZD1222 COVID-19 vaccine. Repertoires were generated with immunoSEQ multiplex PCR, while TCRdb's copy carries only in-frame clones and drops some. The sample contains 110,000 or so clones, roughly 91% of which appear only once. Concerning this clone: Its cognate antigen is unknown.

Findings and caveats of the study: Seropositive at baseline were only five or six AZD1222 recipients. Researchers report vaccine-associated CD4 TCRs spanning spike, with dominance at 160-218 and 743-854. Increases in Spike-specific TCR breadth and depth were seen after two AZD1222 doses. Variant regions that are unmutated are reportedly the target of nearly half of spike-specific TCRs.

V lost 3 bases and J lost 0; bases outside the gene matches: 7. CDR1 and CDR2 (germline): SGHRS, YFSETQ. CDR3 length equals 16 residues. The clonotype was recovered from an adult who received the AZD1222 COVID-19 vaccine. The sample here was peripheral blood, taken 28 days after the second AZD1222 dose. V and J are TRBV5-1 and TRBJ2-3, with TRBD1 matching 7 bases. As DNA, the CDR3 is TGCGCCAGCAGCTCTTACAACAGGGGTAGCACAGATACGCAGTATTTT. It codes for CASSSYNRGSTDTQYF.